These 2 T cell receptor beta chains were all obtained from the same sample, sequenced in a study of cytomegalovirus exposure and HLA in healthy donors. With 60 Vbeta and 13 Jbeta primers, the PCR was carried out. Assay: immunoSEQ multiplex PCR; the TCRdb copy retains only in-frame clones and omits some. The table records over 150,000 clones, roughly four fifths of them present only once. Sequenced material: PBMCs. The source of these receptors is a woman under 40 in good health and CMV-seropositive.

V usage is TRBV27 and J usage is TRBJ1-2; D unresolved. This CDR3 region has 15 residues. The germline V gene encodes CDR1 MNHEY and CDR2 SMNVEV (reference sequence). V lost 5 bases and J 0 bases, leaving 13 bases between the germline ends. The CDR3 sequence is CASSAYYGANYGYTF. DNA for the CDR3: TGTGCCAGCAGTGCATATTACGGGGCTAACTATGGCTACACCTTC.

The V and J genes are TRBV5-4 and TRBJ2-5, with D hard to call. The J call could be wrong; TRBJ2-7 is a better fit for the DNA end. Germline CDR1 is SGHNT and CDR2 is YYREEE (reference sequence). CDR3 length: 13 amino acids. CDR3 DNA sequence: TGTGCCAGCAGCTTGGATACCCCCTACGAGCAGTACTTC. Translation gives CASSLDTPYEQYF.